Below, 13 T cell receptor delta chains from the same sample are listed, as sequenced in a study of γδ T cells in repeated Plasmodium falciparum infection. TCRdb re-analyzed the multiplex PCR reads via CATT. Among approximately 90,000 delta-chain clones listed, 0.98% were seen once. Gammadelta T cells were flow-sorted from PBMC into Vgamma9/Vdelta2+ and Vdelta2-negative populations for bulk analysis. Sequences were obtained from gamma-delta T cells from blood. The receptor source for this set is a pool of human donors (malaria-infected and uninfected, not separated).

This clone appeared many times. A read error is possible here, since a much larger clone lies one base away. This rearrangement joins TRDV1 to TRDJ1; 11 positions match TRDD3. The CDR3 contains 18 residues. V was clipped by 5 bases and J by 3 bases; unmatched bases: 14. Germline V gene lookup returns CDR1 TSWWSYY and CDR2 QGS. CDR3: CALGPGGYLVEYADKLIF. DNA of the CDR3: TGTGCTCTTGGGCCTGGGGGATACCTCGTTGAGTACGCCGATAAACTCATCTTT.

This clone was counted a few times. TCRdb pairs this DNA with a much larger clone's protein that differs at residue 9, likely a read error; the protein shown was translated from the DNA. V gene TRDV1 combines with J gene TRDJ1; 9 nucleotides line up with TRDD3. V shed 2 bases, J shed 8 bases, and the junction held 18 bases outside the gene matches. The CDR3 has 18 residues. Germline V gives CDR1 TSWWSYY, CDR2 QGS. The DNA for the CDR3 is TGTGCTCTTGGGGAAGGGGTCCCACGGGGGGATACAACTAGAAAACTCATCTTT. This translates into CALGEGVPRGDTTRKLIF.

Concerning this clone: The likely explanation is a read error, given a far larger clone one base away. Other DNA sequences in this sample translate to the same CDR3. The chain has TRDV1 and TRDJ1; 11 bases map to TRDD3. Because TCRdb records no J gene, it was assigned here through a match of the DNA to germline. There are 19 residues in the CDR3. Germline lookup yields CDR1 TSWWSYY and CDR2 QGS. The CDR3: CAPPLYWGIGRGSTDKLIF. The CDR3 DNA reads as TGCGCTCCCCCGCTGTACTGGGGGATAGGGCGAGGTTCTACCGATAAACTCATCTTT.

This clone has just a few counts. A read error likely explains this, since a far larger clone differs by one base. The sample carries other DNA sequences with the same CDR3. This sequence joins TRDV2 and TRDJ3; D ambiguous. Germline-derived CDR1 and CDR2 are GEAIGNYY and EKD. This CDR3 is 13 amino acids long. This CDR3 is CACDTWDTRQMFF. The CDR3 bases are TGTGCTTGTGACACCTGGGACACCCGACAGATGTTTTTC.

V usage is TRDV1 and J usage is TRDJ1, with 7 bases fitting TRDD3. The CDR3 sequence is 23 residues long. Germline assignment: CDR1 TSWWSYY and CDR2 QGS. V shed 2 bases and J 0 bases; nucleotides not matched to a gene: 27. This CDR3 is CALGEFISSLRSMGETYTDKLIF. The CDR3, as DNA: TGTGCTCTTGGGGAATTTATATCCTCCCTACGATCTATGGGGGAAACCTACACCGATAAACTCATCTTT.

As to this clone: One base separates it from a far larger clone, so it is likely a read error. This sample includes further DNA sequences coding for the same CDR3. The gene calls are TRDV1 and TRDJ1; 7 nucleotides line up with TRDD2. The J gene was missing in TCRdb and was found by matching the end of the DNA to germline. CDR1 is TSWWSYY, CDR2 QGS, per germline. Trimming at V came to 3 bases and at J to 2 bases, leaving 15 bases not matched to a gene. CDR3 size: 18 residues. In DNA, the CDR3 is TGTGCTCTTGGGGACGTTGGGGAGGCCTTCCTCCTTACCGATAAACTCATCTTT. Amino acid sequence: CALGDVGEAFLLTDKLIF.

This clone was seen many times. The mismatch at residue 13 between this DNA's translation and the TCRdb protein of a much larger clone likely reflects a read error; the protein shown is translated from the DNA. This chain connects TRDV2 to TRDJ1; 10 bases map to TRDD3. This CDR3 has 16 residues. The V gene's germline CDR1 is GEAIGNYY and CDR2 EKD. The CDR3 sequence is CACDTGGYGYTDNLIF. CDR3 sequence (DNA): TGTGCCTGTGACACCGGGGGATACGGCTACACCGATAACCTCATCTTT.

Ten or more counts support this clone. TCRdb assigns this DNA the protein of a much larger clone, which departs from its translation at residue 8; this likely reflects a read error, and the protein shown comes from translating the DNA. The rearrangement uses TRDV2 and TRDJ1; possibly TRDD3 for D (6 bases). The J gene comes from matching the DNA to germline here; TCRdb lacks it. CDR1 and CDR2 from the germline V gene are GEAIGNYY and EKD. V lost 1 base and J 0 bases, leaving 17 bases between the germline ends. This CDR3 spans 17 amino acids. The DNA of the CDR3 is TGTGCCTGTGACACTGGGGGGGGTTACCGGTACACCGATAAACTCATCTTT. Translated, it gives CACDTGGGYRYTDKLIF.

As for this clone: The mismatch at residue 11 between this DNA's translation and the TCRdb protein of a much larger clone likely reflects a read error; the protein shown is translated from the DNA. V is TRDV1 and J is TRDJ1; 7 nucleotides match TRDD2. Because TCRdb records no J gene, it was assigned here through a match of the DNA to germline. Trimming took 5 bases from V and 4 from J; bases not matched to a gene: 16. The CDR3 extends over 17 amino acids. CDR1 is TSWWSYY, CDR2 QGS, per germline. CDR3 amino acids: CALGLFPTGRMNDKLIF. CDR3 bases: TGTGCTCTTGGGCTATTTCCTACAGGGCGTATGAACGATAAACTCATCTTT.

This clone was observed a few times. The TCRdb record carries a much larger clone's protein, which differs from this DNA's translation at residue 5; a read error is the likely cause, and the protein listed here is the DNA translation. The rearrangement links TRDV1 to TRDJ1; D is possibly TRDD3 (5 bases). Germline CDR1 reads TSWWSYY; CDR2 reads QGS. The CDR3 consists of 18 residues. Between the trimmed V and J ends, which lost 4 bases and 0 bases, there was a span of 21 bases. The CDR3 DNA reads as TGTGCTCTTGGGGGACTTCGCCGGGGACGGGTCCACACCGATAAACTCATCTTT. Its translation is CALGGLRRGRVHTDKLIF.

This clone was recorded a few times. TCRdb's protein, taken from a much larger clone, differs from this DNA's translation at residue 14, likely owing to a read error; the protein displayed comes from the DNA. V usage is TRDV2 and J usage is TRDJ1; 12 bases are a match to TRDD3. This CDR3 spans 19 amino acids. Germline V gene data show CDR1 as GEAIGNYY and CDR2 as EKD. The V gene end was trimmed by 0 bases and the J gene end by 3 bases; junction bases not matched to a gene: 13. Here the CDR3 reads CACDTTPVLGDTASDKLIF. In nucleotides, the CDR3 is TGTGCCTGTGACACCACTCCCGTACTGGGGGATACTGCCTCCGATAAACTCATCTTT.

In regard to this clone: One base separates it from a far larger clone, so it is likely a read error. This specimen includes other DNA sequences encoding the same CDR3. The chain couples TRDV2 to TRDJ1; 13 bases map to TRDD3. Germline matching of the DNA provided the J gene here, since TCRdb leaves it blank. Per the germline V gene, CDR1 is GEAIGNYY and CDR2 is EKD. The CDR3 length is 18 residues. This CDR3 is CACDTVLGDTSVTDKLIF. The CDR3, as DNA: TGTGCTTGTGACACAGTACTGGGGGATACGTCCGTCACCGATAAACTCATCTTT.

This clone was detected many times. The V gene is TRDV1, the J gene TRDJ1; the D gene is possibly TRDD2 (5 bases). CDR1 is TSWWSYY, CDR2 QGS, per germline. With 7 bases removed from V and 3 bases from J, the gap between germline ends came to 36 bases. This CDR3 has 21 amino acids. The CDR3, as DNA: TGTGCTCTTGCCTCACGGTCTTCCCCCCATCTATGGTTAACTTCTGCCGATAAACTCATCTTT. The encoded protein is CALASRSSPHLWLTSADKLIF.